One sample yielded the 32 T cell receptor beta chains listed below, sequenced in a study of cytomegalovirus exposure and HLA in healthy donors. The PCR made use of 60 Vbeta and 13 Jbeta primers. TCRdb keeps only in-frame clones here, not all; method: immunoSEQ multiplex PCR. The table has 180,000 or so clones, more than 75% seen once. Sequencing was performed on PBMCs. Source of these receptors: a woman in her 30s in good health and CMV-seropositive.

The rearrangement uses TRBV7-2 and TRBJ2-3, with D unresolved. Germline V gene sequence: CDR1 SGHTA, CDR2 FQGNSA. This CDR3 is 15 amino acids long. V was trimmed by 5 bases and J by 4 bases, leaving 16 bases between them. This chain's CDR3 is CASSPELSIADTQYF. DNA for the CDR3: TGTGCCAGCAGCCCCGAGCTCTCCATTGCAGATACGCAGTATTTT.

The rearrangement joins TRBV7-9 to TRBJ1-2; D is ambiguous. CDR3 length: 15 amino acids. Germline loops: CDR1 SEHNR, CDR2 FQNEAQ (reference sequence). Trimming cost V 4 bases and J 6 bases, with 18 bases left between them. The DNA of the CDR3 is TGTGCCAGCAGCTCCTCCGGGGTTCCCTTTAATGGCTACACCTTC. Amino acids: CASSSSGVPFNGYTF.

The chain has TRBV28 and TRBJ1-2; 7 bases line up with TRBD1. CDR1 and CDR2 from the germline V gene are MDHEN and SYDVKM. V lost 2 bases, J lost 3 bases, and 3 bases stayed unmatched. CDR3 length: 14 amino acids. CDR3 DNA sequence: TGTGCCAGCAGTTTAGACAGGGCGGACTATGGCTACACCTTC. Translated: CASSLDRADYGYTF.

The CDR3 loop is CASSKGSRDDGYTF. The DNA for the CDR3 is TGTGCCAGCAGCAAGGGATCCCGGGATGACGGCTACACCTTC. The chain combines TRBV7-2 with TRBJ1-2; no firm D call. This CDR3 is 14 amino acids long. V was cut by 5 bases and J by 8 bases, with 18 bases left in between. Per the germline V gene, CDR1 is SGHTA and CDR2 is FQGNSA.

This clone showed up just a few times. The chain links TRBV7-3 to TRBJ2-2, with D perhaps TRBD1 (6 bases). CDR1 and CDR2 from the germline V gene are SGHTA and FQGTGA. The CDR3 is made up of 15 amino acids. V dropped 10 bases and J dropped 0 bases, with 15 bases sitting between them. CDR3: CAITRGSTNTGELFF. The DNA of the CDR3 is TGTGCCATCACCAGGGGCAGTACGAACACCGGGGAGCTGTTTTTT. Full variable domain (missing parts from reference TRBV7-3 and TRBJ2-2): GAGVSQTPSNKVTEKGKYVELRCDPISGHTALYWYRQSLGQGPEFLIYFQGTGAADDSGLPNDRFFAVRPEGSVSTLKIQRTERGDSAVYLCAITRGSTNTGELFFGEGSRLTVL.

The J gene is TRBJ2-1, the V gene TRBV4-2; 8 bases are a match to TRBD2. CDR3 size: 19 residues. J gave up 9 bases and V 0 bases, and 19 bases lay outside the gene matches. CDR1 and CDR2 from the germline V gene are LGHNA and YNFKEQ. The CDR3 bases are TGTGCCAGCAGCCAAGAGTCGCCCACCGGGACTAGGGGGATAGGTGAGCAGTTCTTC. Translated, it gives CASSQESPTGTRGIGEQFF.

The V call is TRBV15, the J call TRBJ2-7, with D uncertain. This CDR3 comprises 14 residues. V was pared by 0 bases and J by 3 bases, with 9 bases between. Germline V gene data show CDR1 as LNHNV and CDR2 as YYDKDF (reference sequence). CDR3 sequence: CATSRDLQDYEQYF. CDR3 in DNA: TGTGCCACCAGCAGAGATCTCCAGGACTACGAGCAGTACTTC.

The J gene is TRBJ2-7, the V gene TRBV19; perhaps TRBD1 as D (5 bases). The CDR3 is made up of 14 amino acids. The germline gives CDR1 LNHDA, CDR2 SQIVND (reference sequence). V was shortened by 6 bases and J by 2 bases, with 14 bases between the two germline ends. The CDR3 nucleotides read TGTGCCAGTAGACCAAAGACAGAGCCCTACGAGCAGTACTTC. This encodes CASRPKTEPYEQYF.

The chain is built from TRBV5-1 and TRBJ1-1; D not certain. V was trimmed by 4 bases and J by 0 bases, leaving 7 bases between them. Germline V gene sequence: CDR1 SGHRS, CDR2 YFSETQ. This CDR3 has 13 amino acids. The CDR3 spells CASSLRLNTEAFF. CDR3 sequence (DNA): TGCGCCAGCAGCCTCCGTCTGAACACTGAAGCTTTCTTT.

The chain joins TRBV5-6 to TRBJ2-2; D is undetermined. The ends were cut back, 4 bases at V and 9 bases at J, with 16 bases in the middle. Germline values: CDR1 SGHDT, CDR2 YYEEEE. The CDR3 runs to 14 residues. The CDR3 DNA reads TGTGCCAGCAGCCGGAGACCTTTACTTAGGGAGCTGTTTTTT. This encodes CASSRRPLLRELFF.

This clone came up a few times. The chain is built from TRBV30 and TRBJ1-2; D gene unclear. From germline, CDR1 is GTSNPN and CDR2 SVGIG (reference sequence). This CDR3 contains 13 residues. The V and J ends lost 1 base and 7 bases respectively, with 13 bases between them. In DNA form, the CDR3 reads TGTGCCTGGAGTGAGCGACGAGTAAGTGGCTACACCTTC. This gives the protein CAWSERRVSGYTF. The whole variable domain, filled in from reference TRBV30 and TRBJ1-2, reads SQTIHQWPATLVQPVGSPLSLECTVEGTSNPNLYWYRQAAGRGLQLLFYSVGIGQISSEVPQNLSASRPQDRQFILSSKKLLLSDSGFYLCAWSERRVSGYTFGSGTRLTVV.

This rearrangement joins TRBV5-1 to TRBJ2-2; no reliable D call. The germline V gene has CDR1 SGHRS and CDR2 YFSETQ. The germline V and J ends were trimmed by 3 bases and 6 bases, with 9 bases remaining between them. The CDR3 contains 13 residues. The CDR3 DNA sequence: TGCGCCAGCAGCTCCCGTATAGCCGGGGAGCTGTTTTTT. This gives the protein CASSSRIAGELFF.

The J gene is TRBJ1-5, the V gene TRBV21-1. TRBV21-1 is a known pseudogene. CDR3 size: 12 residues. The CDR3, as DNA: TGTGCCAGCACAGAGGGAAATCAGCCCCAGCATTTT. It encodes CASTEGNQPQHF.

The chain employs TRBV28 and TRBJ1-4; TRBD1 is a possible D gene (5 bases). Trimming took off 6 bases at V and 7 bases at J, with 15 bases between the two ends. Germline CDR1 MDHEN, CDR2 SYDVKM. The CDR3 totals 14 residues. CDR3 DNA sequence: TGTGCCAGCAGAAATCAGGGAGGTGGTGAAAAACTGTTTTTT. Its translation is CASRNQGGGEKLFF.

V usage is TRBV4-1 and J usage is TRBJ2-5, with TRBD2 identical over 16 bases. V lost 3 bases and J lost 11; bases outside the gene matches: 6. The V gene's germline CDR1 is MGHRA and CDR2 YSYEKL. The CDR3 is 15 amino acids. The CDR3 bases are TGCGCCAGCAGCCAGGGACTAGCGGGGGGGAGTGAGCAGTACTTC. This gives the protein CASSQGLAGGSEQYF.

This clone was seen a single time. The rearrangement uses TRBV4-1 and TRBJ2-7; 7 bases are shared with TRBD1. The germline V gene encodes CDR1 MGHRA and CDR2 YSYEKL. The CDR3 is made up of 16 amino acids. The V and J ends lost 2 bases and 5 bases, in that order; junction bases with no gene match: 12. The CDR3 DNA reads as TGCGCCAGCAGCCAACCCTGGAGAGGGGGCAGCGACGAGCAGTACTTC. This encodes CASSQPWRGGSDEQYF.

The chain is built from TRBV28 and TRBJ1-3; TRBD1 might be the D (5 bases). The CDR3 spans 17 residues. V lost 7 bases and J 1 base, leaving 20 bases between the germline ends. The germline gives CDR1 MDHEN, CDR2 SYDVKM. The CDR3 spells CASTPPGGEGSGNTIYF. In nucleotides, the CDR3 is TGTGCCAGCACCCCTCCGGGGGGGGAGGGATCTGGAAACACCATATATTTT.

The chain links TRBV18 to TRBJ2-1; 14 bases agree with TRBD2. The CDR3 has 14 amino acids. Germline V CDR1 and CDR2: KGHSH, LQKENI. V shed 3 bases, J shed 15 bases, and the junction held 7 bases outside the gene matches. The CDR3 spells CASSPPTSGGALFF. CDR3 coding DNA: TGTGCCAGCTCACCCCCGACTAGCGGGGGGGCATTGTTCTTC. The full variable domain, with the rest looked up from reference TRBV18 and TRBJ2-1, is NAGVMQNPRHLVRRRGQEARLRCSPMKGHSHVYWYRQLPEEGLKFMVYLQKENIIDESGMPKERFSAEFPKEGPSILRIQQVVRGDSAAYFCASSPPTSGGALFFGPGTRLTVL.

This chain uses TRBV9 with TRBJ2-7; possible D gene TRBD2, 6 bases. Germline lookup yields CDR1 SGDLS and CDR2 YYNGEE. Trimming shortened V by 3 bases and J by 1 base, and 17 bases separated the two germline ends. CDR3 length equals 16 residues. The CDR3 coding sequence is TGTGCCAGCAGCGGAGGCGGGACTCAGGGATCCTACGAGCAGTACTTC. Residues: CASSGGGTQGSYEQYF.

For the CDR3, the DNA is TGCGCCAGCAGCTCCGGGACAGGGATGTTCGGGGAGCTGTTTTTT. Translation: CASSSGTGMFGELFF. The V and J genes are TRBV4-3 and TRBJ2-2; 9 nucleotides align to TRBD1. The CDR3 extends over 15 amino acids. The germline gives CDR1 LGHNA, CDR2 YSLEER. Losses at the gene ends were 5 bases for V and 7 bases for J; bases not matched to a gene: 8.

The chain is built from TRBV15 and TRBJ1-6; 7 bases line up with TRBD1. Germline-derived CDR1 and CDR2 are LNHNV and YYDKDF (reference sequence). V was clipped by 7 bases and J by 8 bases; unmatched bases: 5. The CDR3 length is 13 residues. DNA for the CDR3: TGTGCCACCACAGGACAGGTAGATTCACCCCTCCACTTT. Translating it yields CATTGQVDSPLHF.

This clone was seen a few times. The CDR3 sequence is CASSDSGGIYEQYF. CDR3 in DNA: TGTGCCAGCAGCGACTCCGGGGGAATCTACGAGCAGTACTTC. This chain joins TRBV7-9 and TRBJ2-7, with D perhaps matching TRBD2 (6 bases). Trimming shortened V by 5 bases and J by 3 bases, and 14 bases separated the two germline ends. This CDR3 comprises 14 residues. CDR1 is SEHNR, CDR2 FQNEAQ, per germline (reference sequence). The full variable domain, with the rest looked up from reference TRBV7-9 and TRBJ2-7, is DTGVSQNPRHKITKRGQNVTFRCDPISEHNRLYWYRQTLGQGPEFLTYFQNEAQLEKSRLLSDRFSAERPKGSFSTLEIQRTEQGDSAMYLCASSDSGGIYEQYFGPGTRLTVT.

This chain joins TRBV19 and TRBJ1-2; D remains unclear. The V end was cut by 3 bases, the J end by 8 bases, with 7 bases between. Germline V gene data show CDR1 as LNHDA and CDR2 as SQIVND (reference sequence). The CDR3 length is 11 residues. The CDR3 protein is CASSIRGGYTF. The CDR3 nucleotides are TGTGCCAGTAGTATCAGAGGAGGCTACACCTTC.

This clone was counted a few times. The chain is built from TRBV9 and TRBJ1-4; D unresolved. Germline-derived CDR1 and CDR2 are SGDLS and YYNGEE. This CDR3 region has 13 residues. Trimming took off 4 bases at V and 7 bases at J, with 11 bases between the two ends. The CDR3 protein is CASSSWGGEKLFF. The CDR3 DNA follows: TGTGCCAGCAGCTCCTGGGGAGGTGAAAAACTGTTTTTT.

This clone came up once. The chain carries TRBV28 and TRBJ2-7, with unresolved D. The V end was cut by 7 bases, the J end by 2 bases, with 9 bases between. Per the germline V gene, CDR1 is MDHEN and CDR2 is SYDVKM. The CDR3 loop spans 12 amino acids. The CDR3 DNA is TGTGCCAGCAAGGAGAAGGCCTACGAGCAGTACTTC. It encodes CASKEKAYEQYF.

This clone was found a few times. The rearrangement joins TRBV4-3 to TRBJ2-3, with TRBD2 matching 11 bases. V shed 0 bases and J 0 bases; nucleotides not matched to a gene: 14. Germline V gene data show CDR1 as LGHNA and CDR2 as YSLEER. This CDR3 has 21 amino acids. CDR3 coding DNA: TGCGCCAGCAGCCAAGACTCCCCTAGCGGGGGGTTCCTTTCTAGCACAGATACGCAGTATTTT. This translates into CASSQDSPSGGFLSSTDTQYF.

The rearrangement links TRBV7-9 to TRBJ2-7; 9 bases line up with TRBD1. V was pared by 4 bases and J by 4 bases, with 11 bases of the junction left unmatched. The CDR3 covers 16 residues. From germline, CDR1 is SEHNR and CDR2 FQNEAQ (reference sequence). The CDR3: CASSSWEQGASYEQYF. The CDR3 DNA reads TGTGCCAGCAGCTCCTGGGAACAGGGGGCTAGTTACGAGCAGTACTTC.

This clone was recorded only once. V gene TRBV7-2 combines with J gene TRBJ2-6; 9 bases fit TRBD1. With V trimmed by 5 bases and J by 3 bases, 8 bases remained unmatched. CDR1 is SGHTA and CDR2 is FQGNSA in the germline V gene. CDR3 length: 17 amino acids. The CDR3 nucleotides are TGTGCCAGCAGCCCTCGGACAGGGGAGAGTGGGGCCAACGTCCTGACTTTC. Its translation: CASSPRTGESGANVLTF.

The chain couples TRBV29-1 to TRBJ2-5; 11 positions match TRBD2. Germline assignment: CDR1 SQVTM and CDR2 ANQGSEA. V shed 5 bases and J 5 bases; nucleotides not matched to a gene: 7. This CDR3 comprises 14 residues. CDR3: CSVYSGGARETQYF. In nucleotides, the CDR3 is TGCAGCGTTTATAGCGGGGGGGCCCGGGAGACCCAGTACTTC. The entire variable domain, with the rest obtained from reference TRBV29-1 and TRBJ2-5, is as follows: SAVISQKPSRDICQRGTSLTIQCQVDSQVTMMFWYRQQPGQSLTLIATANQGSEATYESGFVIDKFPISRPNLTFSTLTVSNMSPEDSSIYLCSVYSGGARETQYFGPGTRLLVL.

In its sample, this clone was seen once. The chain links TRBV5-1 to TRBJ1-3; D is perhaps TRBD1 (6 bases). The CDR3 is 13 residues long. V was trimmed by 6 bases and J by 4 bases, leaving 11 bases between them. Looked up from germline, CDR1 is SGHRS and CDR2 is YFSETQ. CDR3 residues: CASKVGTGNTIYF. The CDR3 DNA reads TGCGCCAGCAAAGTAGGGACAGGAAACACCATATATTTT. Combining the CDR3 with reference TRBV5-1 and TRBJ1-3 gives the whole variable domain KAGVTQTPRYLIKTRGQQVTLSCSPISGHRSVSWYQQTPGQGLQFLFEYFSETQRNKGNFPGRFSGRQFSNSRSEMNVSTLELGDSALYLCASKVGTGNTIYFGEGSWLTVV.

Comment on this clone: Distinct nucleotide sequences in the sample also encode this CDR3. The gene calls are TRBV10-2 and TRBJ1-4; 9 bases line up with TRBD1. The CDR3 totals 13 residues. Germline V gives CDR1 WSHSY, CDR2 SAAADI. With V trimmed by 6 bases and J by 7 bases, 3 bases remained unmatched. DNA for the CDR3: TGCGCCAGCAGGACAGGGGGTGGTGAAAAACTGTTTTTT. Translating it yields CASRTGGGEKLFF.

J is TRBJ2-7 and V is TRBV7-7; D is ambiguous. V shed 1 base and J shed 0 bases, with 10 bases lying between them. The CDR3 sequence is 15 residues long. Germline V gives CDR1 SSHAT, CDR2 FNYEAQ (reference sequence). The CDR3 sequence: CASSLGSGNSYEQYF. The CDR3 nucleotides are TGTGCCAGCAGCTTAGGCTCGGGTAACTCCTACGAGCAGTACTTC.